What follows describes a single TCR beta chain. Germline V CDR1 and CDR2: MNHEY, SMNVEV (reference sequence). The CDR3 spans 16 residues. V was clipped by 6 bases and J by 2 bases, with 20 bases between them. The sample belongs to a study of blood T cell repertoires in COVID-19. Study background: Sites across the United States, Italy and Spain contributed samples from acute and convalescent COVID-19. Nucleic acid was either cDNA or gDNA, and it came from T cells, B-cell-depleted T cells, or PBMCs.

How the authors handled the data: Estimation of nucleated cell counts was performed using reference gene primer amplification. The repertoire was sequenced with immunoSEQ multiplex PCR; TCRdb's copy has only in-frame clones and lacks some. The DNA was the basis for D and trimming; V, J and clone size are from that table. The sample shows tens of thousands of clones, around four fifths of them seen only once. The chain joins TRBV27 to TRBJ2-7; D may be TRBD1 (5 bases). This clonotype was sampled from a human donor in a cohort sampled during active COVID-19. The sequencing input was peripheral blood. The chain's CDR3 is CASSHGGLGHPYEQYF. The CDR3 bases are TGTGCCAGCAGCCATGGCGGCCTCGGACATCCCTACGAGCAGTACTTC.